The entry that follows covers one T cell receptor (beta chain) sequence. V was shortened by 0 bases and J by 5 bases, with 10 bases between the two germline ends. CDR3 length equals 13 residues. The germline V gene has CDR1 GTSNPN and CDR2 SVGIG (reference sequence). The data derive from a study of blood T cell repertoires in COVID-19. Study-wide background: The United States, Italy and Spain supplied acute and convalescent COVID-19 samples. Sample material is recorded as cDNA or gDNA derived from T cells, B-cell-depleted T cells, or PBMCs.

Per the original data handling: Estimates of nucleated cell counts were drawn from the amplification of reference gene primers. Assay used: immunoSEQ multiplex PCR; TCRdb lists only in-frame clones, some missing. V, J and clone size are taken as reported in that table, and D and trimming were inferred from the DNA itself. The repertoire holds 150,000 to 200,000 clones, with 75% to 90% as singletons. The chain joins TRBV30 to TRBJ1-1; TRBD1 might be the D (5 bases). Sequences were obtained from peripheral blood. This clonotype was sampled from a middle-aged man with acute or convalescent COVID-19. As DNA, the CDR3 is TGTGCCTGGAGTGTACAGGAGGGGACTGAAGCTTTCTTT. It translates to CAWSVQEGTEAFF.